This TCR beta chain was sequenced for a study of OX40 agonist ivuxolimab in advanced cancers. Repertoires were generated with immunoSEQ multiplex PCR, while TCRdb's copy carries only in-frame clones and drops some. In the table there are about 24,000 clones, 60% to 85% of which are singletons. The CDR3 totals 13 residues. V gave up 8 bases and J gave up 7 bases, with 14 bases separating them. The germline gives CDR1 ENHRY, CDR2 SYGVKD. The receptor was derived from an adult with an advanced solid tumor such as melanoma, head and neck, liver or kidney cancer. The rearrangement links TRBV10-3 to TRBJ1-4, with a weak D call TRBD1 (5 bases). Sequencing was performed on CD4+ or CD8+ T cells sorted from blood, taken in a trial of the OX40 agonist ivuxolimab. The CDR3 DNA follows: TGTGCCATCGCGATAGGGGATTCTGAAAAACTGTTTTTT. This gives the protein CAIAIGDSEKLFF.